This T cell receptor beta chain was documented in a study of cytomegalovirus exposure and HLA in healthy donors (dated by TCRdb to 2016 to 2017). General notes on the study: The 700 or so repertoires of the first cohort and the 120 validation repertoires were produced on the same platform, according to a later analysis. The study was designed to test whether signatures of past pathogen exposure could be identified by cataloging public T cell receptors. A separate validation cohort of 100 to 150 different subjects was used in addition to the roughly 700-subject first cohort. To predict cytomegalovirus infection status, the study combined high-throughput TCR immunosequencing, statistical association of individual TCRs with disease status, and machine learning. Beyond this particular receptor, the publication reports: Most TCR sequences were observed very rarely across donors, whereas some public TCRs were present in many individuals. The study listed 164 TCR beta chains as associated with cytomegalovirus. A few of the identified cytomegalovirus-associated TCR beta chains were confirmed in vitro to be specific for cytomegalovirus antigens. In a later analysis, TCRs clustered in the first cohort were found to also tend to co-occur in the 120 validation repertoires, with 90% to 95% of cluster scores above 0. A later analysis lacked HLA typing for the validation cohort, so it scored co-occurrence in that cohort across all 130 or so repertoires. Cytomegalovirus status was reported to be diagnosed by the classifier with high specificity and sensitivity in both the original and validation cohorts. The authors suggested that the approach could potentially be extended to other disease states and immunological phenotypes.

The method was the immunoSEQ multiplex PCR assay. Per the source publication's procedure: A statistical classification framework was developed to diagnose cytomegalovirus status using the catalog of TCR beta chain sequences. Imported from immuneACCESS, the table was reduced by TCRdb to in-frame sequences with V and J called. These copies leave out some clones; in studies compared against another copy, an unresolved V gene accounts for under half, and the cause of the remainder is not known. The D gene and trimming were derived from the DNA, and the V and J assignments and clone size from that table. This sample has 100,000 or so clones in its table, and less than 95% of those were observed once. The ten largest clones take up roughly 0.9% of the sample. Measured from the cysteine to the phenylalanine, the CDR3 is 17 residues long. Left in the record is the CDR3 DNA by itself, 51 bases read in frame from the first base. CDR1 and CDR2, looked up from the germline V gene, are SGHVS and FQNEAQ. Trimming takes 6 bases off V and 6 bases off J; junction bases not matched to a gene: 15.

Donors formed part of the validation cohort, which comprised 120 subjects and was distinct from the first cohort of 550 to 850 subjects. Comments on this clone: Its antigen is still unknown. No base-level quality is on record; no much larger clone is a single base apart.

Rearrangement joined TRBV7-8 to TRBJ2-7; TRBD2 agrees with 12 junctional bases. The clonotype comes from a woman aged 18-29 years in good health and CMV-seronegative. The specimen was PBMCs. The CDR3 region: CASSPRLAGDHRLEQYF. The base sequence is TGTGCCAGCAGTCCCCGACTAGCGGGAGATCACCGTCTCGAGCAGTACTTC.